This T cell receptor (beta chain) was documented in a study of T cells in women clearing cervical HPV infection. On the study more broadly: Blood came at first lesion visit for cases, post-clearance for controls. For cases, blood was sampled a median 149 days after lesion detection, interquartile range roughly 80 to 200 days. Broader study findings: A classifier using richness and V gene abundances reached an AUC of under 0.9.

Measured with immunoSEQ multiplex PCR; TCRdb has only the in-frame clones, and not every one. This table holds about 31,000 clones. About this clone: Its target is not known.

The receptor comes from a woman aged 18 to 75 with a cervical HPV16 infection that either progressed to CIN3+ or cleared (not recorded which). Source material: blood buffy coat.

The sequenced CDR3 bases are TGCAGTGCTAGACGACTGGGGACACCTTGGAGGAATGGC. Encoded protein: CSARRLGTPWRNG. The whole CDR3 reads CSARRLGTPWRNGYTF. The rearrangement links TRBV20-1 to TRBJ1-2; D might be TRBD1 (6 bases). The read ends 3 residues before the CDR3 terminus; that terminus is restored from the germline J gene. This CDR3 has 16 amino acids. Germline CDR1 and CDR2: DFQATT and SNEGSKA (reference sequence). Trimming took 2 bases from V and 6 from J, leaving 22 bases between them.